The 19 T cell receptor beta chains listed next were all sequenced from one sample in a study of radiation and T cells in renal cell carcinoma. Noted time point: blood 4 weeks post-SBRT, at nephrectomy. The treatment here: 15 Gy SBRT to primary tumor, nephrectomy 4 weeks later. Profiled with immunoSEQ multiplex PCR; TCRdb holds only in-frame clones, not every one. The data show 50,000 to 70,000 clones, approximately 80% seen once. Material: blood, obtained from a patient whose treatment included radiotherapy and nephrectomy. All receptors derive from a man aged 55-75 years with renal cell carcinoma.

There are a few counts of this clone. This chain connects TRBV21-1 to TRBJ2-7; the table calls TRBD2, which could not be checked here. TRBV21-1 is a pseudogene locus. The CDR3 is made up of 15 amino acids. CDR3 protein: CAKTKTLRITYEQYF. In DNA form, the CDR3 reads TGTGCCAAAACGAAAACACTACGAATTACCTACGAGCAGTACTTC.

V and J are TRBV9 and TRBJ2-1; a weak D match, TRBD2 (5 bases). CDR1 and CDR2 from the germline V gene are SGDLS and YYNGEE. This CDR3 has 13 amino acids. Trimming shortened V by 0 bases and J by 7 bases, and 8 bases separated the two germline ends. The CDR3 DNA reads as TGTGCCAGCAGCGTAGATCGGGGAAATGAGCAGTTCTTC. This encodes CASSVDRGNEQFF.

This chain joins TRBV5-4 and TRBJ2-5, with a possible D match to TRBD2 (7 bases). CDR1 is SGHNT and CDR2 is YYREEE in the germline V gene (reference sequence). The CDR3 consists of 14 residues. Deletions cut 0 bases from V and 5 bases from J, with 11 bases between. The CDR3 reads CASSLGGGRETQYF. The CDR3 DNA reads TGTGCCAGCAGCTTGGGCGGGGGCCGGGAGACCCAGTACTTC.

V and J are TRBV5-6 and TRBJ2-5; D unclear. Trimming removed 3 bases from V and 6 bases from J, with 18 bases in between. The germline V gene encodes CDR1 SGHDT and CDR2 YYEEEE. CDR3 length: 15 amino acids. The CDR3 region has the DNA TGTGCCAGCAGCTCCTGGGGAATCGGTCTCCAGACCCAGTACTTC. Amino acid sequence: CASSSWGIGLQTQYF.

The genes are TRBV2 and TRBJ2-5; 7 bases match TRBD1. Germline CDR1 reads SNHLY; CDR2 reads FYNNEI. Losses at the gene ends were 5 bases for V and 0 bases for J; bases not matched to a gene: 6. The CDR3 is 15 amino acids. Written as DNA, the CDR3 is TGTGCCAGCAGTAAAGGGACAGCTAACCAAGAGACCCAGTACTTC. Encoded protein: CASSKGTANQETQYF.

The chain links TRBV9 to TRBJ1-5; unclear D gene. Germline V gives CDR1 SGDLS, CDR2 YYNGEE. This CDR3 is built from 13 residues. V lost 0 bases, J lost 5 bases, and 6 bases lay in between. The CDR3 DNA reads TGTGCCAGCAGCGTAGACGGATATCAGCCCCAGCATTTT. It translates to CASSVDGYQPQHF. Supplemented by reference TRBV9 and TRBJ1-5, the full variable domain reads DSGVTQTPKHLITATGQRVTLRCSPRSGDLSVYWYQQSLDQGLQFLIQYYNGEERAKGNILERFSAQQFPDLHSELNLSSLELGDSALYFCASSVDGYQPQHFGDGTRLSIL.

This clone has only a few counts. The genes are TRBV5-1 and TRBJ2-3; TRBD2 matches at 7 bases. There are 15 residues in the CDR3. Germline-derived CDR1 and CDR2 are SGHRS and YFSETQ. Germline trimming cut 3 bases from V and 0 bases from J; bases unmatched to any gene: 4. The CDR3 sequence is CASSSGGSSTDTQYF. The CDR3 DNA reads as TGCGCCAGCAGCTCCGGGGGGTCTAGCACAGATACGCAGTATTTT.

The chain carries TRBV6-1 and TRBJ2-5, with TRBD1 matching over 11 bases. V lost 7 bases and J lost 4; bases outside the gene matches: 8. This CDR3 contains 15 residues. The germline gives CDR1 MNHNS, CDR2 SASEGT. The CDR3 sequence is CASIGRDRGGETQYF. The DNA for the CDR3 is TGTGCCAGCATTGGACGGGACAGGGGGGGAGAGACCCAGTACTTC.

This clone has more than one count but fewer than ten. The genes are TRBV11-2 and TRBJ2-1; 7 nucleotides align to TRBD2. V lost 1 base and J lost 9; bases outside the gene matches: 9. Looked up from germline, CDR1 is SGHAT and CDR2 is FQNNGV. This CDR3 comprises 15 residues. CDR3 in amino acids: CASSLAGGSVAEQFF. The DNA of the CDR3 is TGTGCCAGCAGCTTAGCGGGCGGGAGCGTAGCTGAGCAGTTCTTC. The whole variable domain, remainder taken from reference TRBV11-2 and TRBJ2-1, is EAGVAQSPRYKIIEKRQSVAFWCNPISGHATLYWYQQILGQGPKLLIQFQNNGVVDDSQLPKDRFSAERLKGVDSTLKIQPAKLEDSAVYLCASSLAGGSVAEQFFGPGTRLTVL.

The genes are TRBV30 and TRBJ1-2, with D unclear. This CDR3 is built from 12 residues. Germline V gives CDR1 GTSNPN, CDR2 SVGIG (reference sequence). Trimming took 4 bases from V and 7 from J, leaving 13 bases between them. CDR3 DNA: TGTGCCTGGAATCGAGTCGGGCCTGGCTACACCTTC. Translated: CAWNRVGPGYTF.

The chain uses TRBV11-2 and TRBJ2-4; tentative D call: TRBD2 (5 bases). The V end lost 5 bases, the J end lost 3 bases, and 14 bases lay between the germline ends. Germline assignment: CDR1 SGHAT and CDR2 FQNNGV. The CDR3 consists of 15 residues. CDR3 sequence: CASSVLGLGKNIQYF. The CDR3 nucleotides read TGTGCCAGCAGCGTCCTAGGACTCGGCAAAAACATTCAGTACTTC.

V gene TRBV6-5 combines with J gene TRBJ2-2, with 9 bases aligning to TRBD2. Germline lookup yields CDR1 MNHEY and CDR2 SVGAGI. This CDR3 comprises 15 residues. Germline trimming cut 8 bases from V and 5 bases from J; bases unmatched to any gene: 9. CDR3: CASGGSGGRTGELFF. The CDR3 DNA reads TGTGCCAGCGGTGGAAGCGGGGGGCGGACCGGGGAGCTGTTTTTT.

DNA of the CDR3: TGCAGTGCAAGGACCAACAATGAGCAGTTCTTC. This codes for CSARTNNEQFF. The rearrangement uses TRBV20-1 and TRBJ2-1; D is undetermined. The CDR3 covers 11 residues. Germline-derived CDR1 and CDR2 are DFQATT and SNEGSKA (reference sequence). V lost 6 bases and J 5 bases, leaving 8 bases between the germline ends.

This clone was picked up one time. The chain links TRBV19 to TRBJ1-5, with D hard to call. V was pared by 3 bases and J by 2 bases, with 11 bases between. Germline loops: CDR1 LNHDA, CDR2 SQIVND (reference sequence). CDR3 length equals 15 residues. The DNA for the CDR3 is TGTGCCAGTAGTATGGTAAGCTCTGGCAATCAGCCCCAGCATTTT. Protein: CASSMVSSGNQPQHF.

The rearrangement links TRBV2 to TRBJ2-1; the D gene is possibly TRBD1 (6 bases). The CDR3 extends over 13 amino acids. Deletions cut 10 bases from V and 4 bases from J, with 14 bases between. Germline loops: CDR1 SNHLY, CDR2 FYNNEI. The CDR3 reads CATHRDTYNEQFF. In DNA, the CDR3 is TGTGCCACGCACCGGGACACATACAATGAGCAGTTCTTC.

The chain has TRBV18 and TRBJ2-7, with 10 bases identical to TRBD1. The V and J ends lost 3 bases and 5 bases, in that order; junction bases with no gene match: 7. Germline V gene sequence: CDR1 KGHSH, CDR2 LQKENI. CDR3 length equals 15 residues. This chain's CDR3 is CASSPRDRGNDEQYF. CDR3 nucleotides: TGTGCCAGCTCACCCCGGGACAGGGGTAACGACGAGCAGTACTTC.

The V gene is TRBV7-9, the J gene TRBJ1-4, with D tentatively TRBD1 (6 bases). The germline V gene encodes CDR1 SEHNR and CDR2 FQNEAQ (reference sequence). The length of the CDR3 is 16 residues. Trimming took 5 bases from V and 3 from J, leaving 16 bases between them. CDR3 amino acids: CASSPRGQGPNEKLFF. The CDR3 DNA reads TGTGCCAGCAGCCCCCGGGGGCAGGGACCTAATGAAAAACTGTTTTTT.

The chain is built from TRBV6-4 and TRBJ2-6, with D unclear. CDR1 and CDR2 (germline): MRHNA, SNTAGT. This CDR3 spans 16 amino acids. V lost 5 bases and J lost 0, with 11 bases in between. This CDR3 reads CASSPETPSGANVLTF. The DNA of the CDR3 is TGTGCCAGCAGTCCCGAGACACCCTCTGGGGCCAACGTCCTGACTTTC.

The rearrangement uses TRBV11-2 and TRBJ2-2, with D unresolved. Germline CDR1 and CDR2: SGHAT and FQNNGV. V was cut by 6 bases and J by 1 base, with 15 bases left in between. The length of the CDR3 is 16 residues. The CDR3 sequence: CASRQIWRQNTGELFF. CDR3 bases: TGTGCCAGCAGGCAGATCTGGCGGCAGAACACCGGGGAGCTGTTTTTT.